Shown below are 32 T cell receptor beta chains from a single sample sequenced in a study of tumor and adjacent non-tumor tissue in lung cancer. The library came from three nested PCR rounds adapted from ARM-PCR protocols. Each CDR3 protein gets one entry after TCRdb re-called the multiplex PCR reads with MiXCR. Of 50,000 or so distinct CDR3 sequences detected, about 80% appear once; the ten largest clones hold 20% to 30%. RNA was extracted from bulk tissue without any cell sorting. Distant lung tissue was collected more than 3 cm away from the tumor edge. The sequenced sample consisted of distant non-tumor lung tissue. All receptors come from a woman aged 55-70 years with non-small cell lung cancer.

About this clonotype: A much larger clone lies a single base off, so this may be a read error. The chain uses TRBV7-9 and TRBJ2-1; D gene uncertain. Germline lookup yields CDR1 SEHNR and CDR2 FQNEAQ (reference sequence). This CDR3 region has 14 residues. Here the CDR3 reads CASSLATVGNDQFF. CDR3 coding DNA: TGTGCCAGCAGCTTAGCGACGGTTGGCAATGATCAGTTCTTC.

On this clonotype: Mismatch with germline at one junction end may stem from a read error. This rearrangement joins TRBV11-1 to TRBJ2-5, with D tentatively TRBD2 (5 bases). The CDR3 sequence is 17 residues long. Per the germline V gene, CDR1 is SGHAT and CDR2 is FQDESV (reference sequence). This CDR3 reads CVSSLGSGRGLGETQYF. DNA for the CDR3: TGTGTCAGCAGCTTAGGCAGTGGGAGAGGGCTCGGAGAGACCCAGTACTTC.

The chain couples TRBV5-6 to TRBJ2-3; D is unresolved. This CDR3 has 15 residues. The V gene lost 0 bases and the J gene lost 3 bases, with 11 bases spanning the gap. The V gene's germline CDR1 is SGHDT and CDR2 YYEEEE. The CDR3 DNA reads TGTGCCAGCAGCTTGGGGTCTCATATGACAGATACGCAGTATTTT. Translated: CASSLGSHMTDTQYF.

A word on this clonotype: A read error may account for a junction end that differs from germline. The chain recombines TRBV6-2 or TRBV6-3 with TRBJ2-5; 7 positions match TRBD2. Germline CDR1 MNHEY, CDR2 SVGEGT. The CDR3 totals 15 residues. In nucleotides, the CDR3 is TGCGCCAGCAGTCCGGGACTAACGGATCAAGAGACCCAGTACTTC. Translation: CASSPGLTDQETQYF.

This clonotype was recorded many times. The V and J genes are TRBV5-6 and TRBJ2-1, with no clear D. Germline-derived CDR1 and CDR2 are SGHDT and YYEEEE. V lost 1 base, J lost 6 bases, and 8 bases lay in between. This CDR3 contains 13 residues. In DNA form, the CDR3 reads TGTGCCAGCAGCTTGCAGGCTCCCAATGAGCAGTTCTTC. It yields the protein CASSLQAPNEQFF.

The rearrangement uses TRBV5-1 and TRBJ2-3; 10 bases are shared with TRBD2. Germline CDR1 reads SGHRS; CDR2 reads YFSETQ. Losses at the gene ends were 6 bases for V and 1 base for J; bases not matched to a gene: 14. The CDR3 loop spans 18 amino acids. As DNA, the CDR3 is TGCGCCAGCAACTCCGCTAGCGGGGGACCGTATGGCACAGATACGCAGTATTTT. This gives the protein CASNSASGGPYGTDTQYF.

This clonotype was recorded at least ten times. J is TRBJ1-5 and V is TRBV5-1; a possible D gene is TRBD1 (5 bases). CDR3 size: 13 residues. Trimming took 4 bases from V and 6 from J, leaving 11 bases between them. CDR1 and CDR2 (germline): SGHRS, YFSETQ. The DNA for the CDR3 is TGCGCCAGCAGCCGGGAGGGGAGTCAGCCCCAGCATTTT. It yields the protein CASSREGSQPQHF.

V gene TRBV6-2 or TRBV6-3 combines with J gene TRBJ2-2, with D tentatively TRBD2 (6 bases). V shed 8 bases and J shed 5 bases, with 21 bases lying between them. Germline V gene sequence: CDR1 MNHEY, CDR2 SVGEGT. The CDR3 loop spans 16 amino acids. CDR3 sequence (DNA): TGTGCCAGCTCTTCTGAGCGGTTCGGAGGGACCGGGGAGCTGTTTTTT. This translates into CASSSERFGGTGELFF.

Many counts were recorded for this clonotype. V is TRBV28 and J is TRBJ1-1, with D possibly TRBD1 on 5 matching bases. This CDR3 region has 12 residues. Germline V lookup: CDR1 MDHEN, CDR2 SYDVKM. Trimming cost V 8 bases and J 6 bases, with 13 bases left between them. CDR3 amino acids: CASSGDLAEAFF. The DNA for the CDR3 is TGTGCCAGCTCTGGGGACCTTGCTGAAGCTTTCTTT.

This clonotype has just one count. The chain uses TRBV14 and TRBJ2-7; D gene ambiguous. Germline lookup yields CDR1 SGHDN and CDR2 FVKESK. V was shortened by 4 bases and J by 12 bases, with 16 bases between the two germline ends. This CDR3 has 12 amino acids. CDR3 sequence: CASSPDRHGLYF. The CDR3 bases are TGTGCCAGCAGCCCAGACCGCCATGGGCTGTACTTC.

The chain has TRBV11-2 and TRBJ1-2; 8 bases are shared with TRBD1. J was trimmed by 3 bases and V by 7 bases; bases with no gene match: 7. Germline CDR1 is SGHAT and CDR2 is FQNNGV. This CDR3 spans 14 amino acids. Here the CDR3 reads CASIVDREYYGYTF. CDR3 coding DNA: TGTGCCAGCATCGTGGACAGGGAATACTATGGCTACACCTTC. The variable domain in full, with the rest retrieved from reference TRBV11-2 and TRBJ1-2, is EAGVAQSPRYKIIEKRQSVAFWCNPISGHATLYWYQQILGQGPKLLIQFQNNGVVDDSQLPKDRFSAERLKGVDSTLKIQPAKLEDSAVYLCASIVDREYYGYTFGSGTRLTVV.

Note on this clonotype: A junction end diverges from the germline sequence, so it may reflect a read error. This chain uses TRBV12-3 or TRBV12-4 with TRBJ2-2; D is possibly TRBD1 or TRBD2 (5 bases each). The CDR3 has 16 amino acids. CDR3 coding DNA: TGTGCCAGCATACCACGGGACGGTTCGAACACCGGGGAACTGTTTTTT. Translation gives CASIPRDGSNTGELFF.

On this clonotype: One end of the junction varies from germline; a read error may be responsible. V gene TRBV12-3 or TRBV12-4 combines with J gene TRBJ2-3, with 10 bases matching TRBD1. The CDR3 runs 16 residues. CDR3 DNA: TGTACCAGCAGTTTAACCGGGACAGGGGCGACAGATACGCAATATTTT. Its protein product is CTSSLTGTGATDTQYF.

A word on this clonotype: No conserved phenylalanine or tryptophan is present at the end of the CDR3, so a read error is the likely explanation. This chain uses TRBV6-6 with TRBJ2-2; D not certain. This CDR3 has 16 residues. Germline assignment: CDR1 MNHNY and CDR2 SVGAGI (reference sequence). The CDR3 region is CARSCSKTGGTGELFI. Written as DNA, the CDR3 is TGTGCCAGAAGTTGCTCGAAAACGGGTGGGACCGGGGAGCTGTTTATT.

This clonotype appeared once. One end of the junction fails to match germline, which may point to a read error. V is TRBV4-3 and J is TRBJ2-3; either TRBD1 or TRBD2 may fit D (5 bases each). The CDR3 has 14 residues. CDR1 LGHNA and CDR2 YSLEER come from the germline V gene. The CDR3 bases are TGCGCCAGCAGCCGGGACCGTAACACAGATACGGAGTTTTTT. Translated, it gives CASSRDRNTDTEFF.

This clonotype was observed many times. The chain has TRBV5-4 and TRBJ2-1; 7 nucleotides align to TRBD1. The CDR3 is 16 residues long. Unmatched junction bases numbered 5, after V lost 2 bases and J lost 0 bases. Germline CDR1 is SGHNT and CDR2 is YYREEE (reference sequence). CDR3 region: CASSLRGLSSYNEQFF. DNA for the CDR3: TGTGCCAGCAGCTTAAGGGGGCTCAGCTCCTACAATGAGCAGTTCTTC.

Comments on this clonotype: A read error may produce the germline difference seen at one junction end. The chain uses TRBV4-3 and TRBJ2-3, with D perhaps TRBD2 (5 bases). CDR3 length: 15 residues. CDR1 is LGHNA, CDR2 YSLEER, per germline. The CDR3 coding sequence is TGCACCAGCAGCCAAGAAGGGAGAAGCACGGATACGCAGTATTTT. Translating it yields CTSSQEGRSTDTQYF.

Concerning this clonotype: One end of the junction varies from germline; a read error may be responsible. The rearrangement uses TRBV4-3 and TRBJ1-3; maybe TRBD1 (6 bases). This CDR3 comprises 17 residues. Germline lookup yields CDR1 LGHNA and CDR2 YSLEER. The CDR3 nucleotides read TGCGCCAGCAGCCAAGACCTTGGGGGCATAACGGGAAACAACATATATTTT. This translates into CASSQDLGGITGNNIYF.

To note about this clonotype: The junction departs from germline at one end; a sequencing error may be responsible. The chain employs TRBV20-1 and TRBJ2-1, with 9 bases matching TRBD1. CDR1 is DFQATT and CDR2 is SNEGSKA in the germline V gene (reference sequence). The CDR3 is 16 amino acids. CDR3 nucleotide sequence: TGCAGCGCTAGAGACGGACAGGGGAAAGTTTACATTGAGCAGTTCTTC. Amino acid sequence: CSARDGQGKVYIEQFF.

This clonotype has just one count. Its ends do not fully match the called genes, so a read error is possible. This CDR3 reads CASRGSGGTGEPFF. The CDR3 nucleotides are TGTGCCAGTAGGGGGTCAGGGGGTACCGGGGAGCCGTTTTTT. The chain links TRBV6-2 or TRBV6-3 to TRBJ2-2, with TRBD1 identical over 7 bases. Germline values: CDR1 MNHEY, CDR2 SVGEGT. This CDR3 contains 14 residues.

For this clonotype: One junction end disagrees with the germline gene, perhaps due to a read error. The J gene is TRBJ2-5, the V gene TRBV2; the match to TRBD1 covers 7 bases. CDR1 and CDR2 (germline): SNHLY, FYNNEI. The CDR3 is 13 amino acids. CDR3 nucleotide sequence: TGTGCCAGCAGCGAAGACAGGGCACAGACCCAGTACTTC. This gives the protein CASSEDRAQTQYF.

The chain joins TRBV4-3 to TRBJ2-6; TRBD1 is a possible D gene (6 bases). With 0 bases removed from V and 5 bases from J, the gap between germline ends came to 11 bases. This CDR3 region has 16 residues. Germline V gene sequence: CDR1 LGHNA, CDR2 YSLEER. CDR3 region: CASSQETGYWANVLTF. CDR3 DNA sequence: TGCGCCAGCAGCCAAGAAACAGGGTATTGGGCCAACGTCCTGACTTTC.

A word on this clonotype: Possible read error: a much larger clone is one base away. The rearrangement links TRBV28 to TRBJ2-7, with D perhaps matching TRBD2 (5 bases). The germline V gene encodes CDR1 MDHEN and CDR2 SYDVKM. The CDR3 extends over 14 amino acids. Trimming stripped 4 bases from V and 2 bases from J, with 12 bases between. CDR3 sequence: CASSSDCGAYEQYF. As DNA, the CDR3 is TGTGCCAGCAGTTCGGACTGTGGGGCCTACGAGCAGTACTTC.

A word on this clonotype: A junction boundary mismatches the germline segment, possibly from a read error. The CDR3 protein is CAGSFDEERSYTSPLHF. The CDR3 region has the DNA TGTGCCGGCAGTTTTGATGAAGAGAGATCCTATACCTCACCCCTCCACTTT. The chain couples TRBV6-6 to TRBJ1-6; D gene unclear. Germline CDR1 MNHNY, CDR2 SVGAGI (reference sequence). The CDR3 covers 17 residues.

Details on this clonotype: Relative to the germline gene, one junction end is altered; a read error may explain this. The chain recombines TRBV6-1 with TRBJ1-1; maybe TRBD1 (6 bases). Germline CDR1 and CDR2: MNHNS and SASEGT. The CDR3 is made up of 14 amino acids. The CDR3 protein is CASRTADRNAEALF. The CDR3 bases are TGTGCCAGCAGGACCGCCGACAGGAATGCTGAAGCTTTATTT.

This chain joins TRBV5-1 and TRBJ2-7, with D possibly TRBD1 on 6 matching bases. V shed 3 bases and J shed 3 bases, with 16 bases lying between them. This CDR3 is built from 15 residues. CDR1 is SGHRS, CDR2 YFSETQ, per germline. Here the CDR3 reads CASSSDSRTNYEQYF. CDR3 DNA: TGCGCCAGCAGCTCGGACAGCCGTACGAACTACGAGCAGTACTTC.

About this clonotype: One end of the junction is discordant with germline, which a read error may explain. V and J are TRBV12-3 or TRBV12-4 and TRBJ2-4; D may be TRBD1 (6 bases). The CDR3 has 15 amino acids. Here the CDR3 DNA reads TGTGCCAGCAGTGCAACAGGGAGTGGCAAAAACATTCACTACTTT. Protein sequence: CASSATGSGKNIHYF.

Concerning this clonotype itself: A clone one base away is much larger, so this may be a read error. The chain carries TRBV28 and TRBJ1-1; no reliable D call. Germline V CDR1 and CDR2: MDHEN, SYDVKM. This CDR3 is built from 12 residues. CDR3 DNA: TGTGCCATCAGTTTCTCCCGGGCTGAAGCTTTCTTT. It encodes CAISFSRAEAFF. Together with reference TRBV28 and TRBJ1-1, the CDR3 gives the full variable domain: DVKVTQSSRYLVKRTGEKVFLECVQDMDHENMFWYRQDPGLGLRLIYFSYDVKMKEKGDIPEGYSVSREKKERFSLILESASTNQTSMYLCAISFSRAEAFFGQGTRLTVV.

Regarding this clonotype: No conserved phenylalanine or tryptophan is present at the end of the CDR3, so a read error is the likely explanation. V is TRBV7-9 and J is TRBJ2-2; D not certain. Germline-derived CDR1 and CDR2 are SEHNR and FQNEAQ (reference sequence). Trimming pared 1 base from V and 5 bases from J, leaving 14 bases between. The length of the CDR3 is 16 residues. This CDR3 reads CASSLVGQLGTGELFY. In nucleotides, the CDR3 is TGTGCCAGCAGCTTAGTTGGTCAACTTGGGACCGGGGAGCTGTTTTAT.

The chain has TRBV6-5 and TRBJ1-1; the match to TRBD1 covers 9 bases. The CDR3 contains 15 residues. Losses at the gene ends were 8 bases for V and 1 base for J; bases not matched to a gene: 8. Germline loops: CDR1 MNHEY, CDR2 SVGAGI. CDR3 protein: CASGDTGGWNTEAFF. In DNA, the CDR3 is TGTGCCAGCGGTGATACAGGGGGCTGGAACACTGAAGCTTTCTTT.

The rearrangement uses TRBV14 and TRBJ1-6; no reliable D call. Germline V CDR1 and CDR2: SGHDN, FVKESK. V dropped 4 bases and J dropped 10 bases, with 14 bases sitting between them. The CDR3 contains 14 residues. Here the CDR3 DNA reads TGTGCCAGCAGCCTTGTTATGAACGAATCACCCCTCCACTTT. Residues: CASSLVMNESPLHF. The whole variable domain, remainder taken from reference TRBV14 and TRBJ1-6, is EAGVTQFPSHSVIEKGQTVTLRCDPISGHDNLYWYRRVMGKEIKFLLHFVKESKQDESGMPNNRFLAERTGGTYSTLKVQPAELEDSGVYFCASSLVMNESPLHFGNGTRLTVT.

For this clonotype: The junction departs from germline at one end; a sequencing error may be responsible. This chain connects TRBV12-3 or TRBV12-4 to TRBJ1-6; D is undetermined. The CDR3 runs 15 residues. CDR3 sequence reads: CASNPRGPRNSPLHF. In DNA form, the CDR3 reads TGTGCCAGCAACCCCCGCGGACCCAGAAATTCACCCCTTCACTTT.